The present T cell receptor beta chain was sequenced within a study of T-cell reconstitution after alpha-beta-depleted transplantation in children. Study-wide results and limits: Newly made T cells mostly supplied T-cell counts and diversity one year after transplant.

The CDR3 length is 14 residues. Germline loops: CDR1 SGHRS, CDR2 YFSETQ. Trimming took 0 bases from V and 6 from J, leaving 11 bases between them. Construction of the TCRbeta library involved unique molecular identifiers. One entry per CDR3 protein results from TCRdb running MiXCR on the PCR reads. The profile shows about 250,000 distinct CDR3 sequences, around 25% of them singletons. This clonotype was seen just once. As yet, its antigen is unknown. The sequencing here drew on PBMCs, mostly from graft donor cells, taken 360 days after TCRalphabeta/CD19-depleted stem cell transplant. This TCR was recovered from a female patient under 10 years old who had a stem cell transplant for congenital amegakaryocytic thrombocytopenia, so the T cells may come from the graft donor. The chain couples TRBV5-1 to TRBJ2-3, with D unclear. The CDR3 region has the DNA TGCGCCAGCAGCTTGGGTATGGAAGGGGATACGCAGTATTTT. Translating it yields CASSLGMEGDTQYF. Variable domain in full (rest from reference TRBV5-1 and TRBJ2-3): KAGVTQTPRYLIKTRGQQVTLSCSPISGHRSVSWYQQTPGQGLQFLFEYFSETQRNKGNFPGRFSGRQFSNSRSEMNVSTLELGDSALYLCASSLGMEGDTQYFGPGTRLTVL.